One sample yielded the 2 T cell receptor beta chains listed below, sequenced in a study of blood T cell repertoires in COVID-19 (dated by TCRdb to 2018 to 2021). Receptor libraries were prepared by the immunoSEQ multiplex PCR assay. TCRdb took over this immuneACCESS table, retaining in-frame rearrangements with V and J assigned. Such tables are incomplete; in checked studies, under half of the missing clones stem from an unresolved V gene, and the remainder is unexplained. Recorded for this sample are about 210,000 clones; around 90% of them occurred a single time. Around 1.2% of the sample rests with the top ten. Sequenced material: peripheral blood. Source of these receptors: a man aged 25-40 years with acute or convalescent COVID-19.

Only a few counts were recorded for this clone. The CDR3: CASSLAGSGRVNEQFF. The CDR3 DNA is TGTGCCAGCAGCTTGGCCGGTAGCGGGCGGGTTAATGAGCAGTTCTTC. J is TRBJ2-1 and V is TRBV5-5; TRBD2 matches at 7 bases. This CDR3 has 16 residues. V dropped 0 bases and J dropped 7; count of bases not matched to a gene: 10. From germline, CDR1 is SGHKS and CDR2 YYEKEE (reference sequence).

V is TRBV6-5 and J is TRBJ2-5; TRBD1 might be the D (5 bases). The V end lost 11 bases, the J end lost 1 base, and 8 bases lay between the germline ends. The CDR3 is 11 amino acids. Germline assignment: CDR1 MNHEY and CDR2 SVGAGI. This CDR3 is CAVQGQETQYF. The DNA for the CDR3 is TGTGCCGTGCAGGGCCAAGAGACCCAGTACTTC.